The 16 T cell receptor beta chains in this list originate from one sample, sequenced in a study of T cells in pancreatic ductal adenocarcinoma. Selected pancreatic ductal adenocarcinoma patients had undergone surgery without neoadjuvant therapy. Data came from immunoSEQ multiplex PCR; TCRdb stores just in-frame clones and leaves some out. Among roughly 100,000 clones listed, nearly 95% were seen once. The sequenced sample was PBMCs. Source of these receptors: a human donor with pancreatic ductal adenocarcinoma.

The rearrangement joins TRBV30 to TRBJ1-1, with 7 nucleotides matching TRBD1. Germline V gives CDR1 GTSNPN, CDR2 SVGIG (reference sequence). The CDR3 spans 11 residues. Losses at the gene ends were 3 bases for V and 11 bases for J; bases not matched to a gene: 6. CDR3 sequence reads: CAWRGGGKAFF. As DNA, the CDR3 is TGTGCCTGGAGAGGGGGCGGGAAGGCTTTCTTT.

The genes are TRBV6-7 and TRBJ2-3; no clear D gene. TRBV6-7 is an ORF for which the function is uncertain. The CDR3 sequence is 14 residues long. V was trimmed by 1 base and J by 7 bases, leaving 12 bases between them. The DNA of the CDR3 is TGTGCCAGCAGTTACTTAAAGTCACAACATACGCAGTATTTT. As protein: CASSYLKSQHTQYF.

This chain connects TRBV25-1 to TRBJ2-1; TRBD2 matches 8 bases. The V and J ends lost 3 bases and 5 bases, in that order; junction bases with no gene match: 12. The CDR3 is made up of 17 amino acids. Germline CDR1 and CDR2: MGHDK and SYGVNS. The CDR3 DNA sequence: TGTGCCAGCAGTGAGCGGGGGAGGAACGGGGGGGACAATGAGCAGTTCTTC. Its translation: CASSERGRNGGDNEQFF.

The chain has TRBV19 and TRBJ1-3, with TRBD1 matching over 10 bases. Looked up from germline, CDR1 is LNHDA and CDR2 is SQIVND (reference sequence). The CDR3 is 15 amino acids. J gave up 3 bases and V 5 bases, and 4 bases lay outside the gene matches. The CDR3: CASSSTGGSGNTIYF. Written as DNA, the CDR3 is TGTGCCAGTAGTTCGACAGGGGGCAGTGGAAACACCATATATTTT.

The gene calls are TRBV19 and TRBJ2-1, with 13 bases aligning to TRBD2. The CDR3 is 15 amino acids. The germline CDR1 and CDR2 sequences are LNHDA and SQIVND (reference sequence). The V segment lost 5 bases and the J segment 9 bases; nucleotides outside the gene matches: 7. CDR3 in amino acids: CASSGTSGMVVEQFF. CDR3 nucleotides: TGTGCCAGTAGTGGGACTAGCGGGATGGTGGTTGAGCAGTTCTTC.

The chain is built from TRBV19 and TRBJ2-1; TRBD2 matches at 11 bases. Germline values: CDR1 LNHDA, CDR2 SQIVND (reference sequence). The CDR3 has 15 amino acids. Germline trimming cut 5 bases from V and 5 bases from J; bases unmatched to any gene: 5. CDR3 sequence (DNA): TGTGCCAGTAGTCGAACTAGCGGGAGTAACAATGAGCAGTTCTTC. It codes for CASSRTSGSNNEQFF.

This clone was observed once. This chain links TRBV30 with TRBJ1-2; TRBD1 matches at 10 bases. This CDR3 contains 13 residues. J was trimmed by 6 bases and V by 3 bases; bases with no gene match: 4. The V gene's germline CDR1 is GTSNPN and CDR2 SVGIG (reference sequence). CDR3 in amino acids: CAWRWTGGNGYTF. DNA of the CDR3: TGTGCCTGGAGGTGGACAGGGGGGAATGGCTACACCTTC.

The rearrangement links TRBV5-1 to TRBJ2-2; D ambiguous. CDR3 size: 14 residues. With 0 bases removed from V and 3 bases from J, the gap between germline ends came to 6 bases. Germline V gives CDR1 SGHRS, CDR2 YFSETQ. The CDR3 sequence is CASSLDPDTGELFF. The CDR3, as DNA: TGCGCCAGCAGCTTGGATCCTGACACCGGGGAGCTGTTTTTT.

The V call is TRBV5-4, the J call TRBJ2-2; the match to TRBD2 covers 11 bases. The CDR3 consists of 16 residues. V was clipped by 3 bases and J by 4 bases; unmatched bases: 5. Germline assignment: CDR1 SGHNT and CDR2 YYREEE (reference sequence). CDR3 nucleotides: TGTGCCAGCAGCTCAGGGACTAGCGGATTCACCGGGGAGCTGTTTTTT. Translating gives CASSSGTSGFTGELFF.

Only a few counts were recorded for this clone. This chain connects TRBV6-5 to TRBJ2-7, with 7 positions matching TRBD1. Germline CDR1 reads MNHEY; CDR2 reads SVGAGI. The CDR3 is made up of 14 amino acids. With V trimmed by 6 bases and J by 4 bases, 9 bases remained unmatched. The CDR3 nucleotides read TGTGCCAGCAGCCTACGGGACAGCCGTTACGAGCAGTACTTC. Translation gives CASSLRDSRYEQYF.

The chain joins TRBV21-1 to TRBJ2-7; the D segment call TRBD2 is taken from the table without a DNA check. TRBV21-1 is an annotated pseudogene. The CDR3 runs 13 residues. For the CDR3, the DNA is TGTGCCAGCAGCAATAAACTAGGCTACGAGCAGTACTTC. Translating it yields CASSNKLGYEQYF.

This sequence joins TRBV21-1 and TRBJ2-1; TRBD1 was called by the table and not checked on the DNA. TRBV21-1 is flagged as a pseudogene. This CDR3 is built from 13 residues. The CDR3 nucleotides read TGTGCCAGCAGCCGGGACAGATACAATGAGCAGTTCTTC. It translates to CASSRDRYNEQFF.

The chain joins TRBV29-1 to TRBJ1-3; 10 positions agree with TRBD1. CDR1 SQVTM and CDR2 ANQGSEA come from the germline V gene. Germline trimming cut 7 bases from V and 5 bases from J; bases unmatched to any gene: 5. The CDR3 is 13 residues long. CDR3 protein: CSDGTGERNTIYF. CDR3 nucleotides: TGCAGCGATGGGACAGGGGAACGAAACACCATATATTTT. Full variable domain (missing parts from reference TRBV29-1 and TRBJ1-3): SAVISQKPSRDICQRGTSLTIQCQVDSQVTMMFWYRQQPGQSLTLIATANQGSEATYESGFVIDKFPISRPNLTFSTLTVSNMSPEDSSIYLCSDGTGERNTIYFGEGSWLTVV.

V and J are TRBV11-3 and TRBJ2-5, with 8 nucleotides matching TRBD1. Looked up from germline, CDR1 is SGHNT and CDR2 is YENEEA. J was trimmed by 4 bases and V by 5 bases; bases with no gene match: 15. The CDR3 is 17 amino acids. CDR3: CASSPGTGGRARETQYF. In DNA form, the CDR3 reads TGTGCCAGCAGCCCAGGGACAGGCGGCCGCGCCAGAGAGACCCAGTACTTC.

This chain uses TRBV2 with TRBJ2-2; TRBD2 might be the D (6 bases). Trimming cost V 4 bases and J 6 bases, with 9 bases left between them. Germline V CDR1 and CDR2: SNHLY, FYNNEI. The CDR3 runs 13 residues. The CDR3 DNA sequence: TGTGCCAGCAGTGGGAGGGGCTCCGGGGAGCTGTTTTTT. As protein: CASSGRGSGELFF.

This sequence joins TRBV5-1 and TRBJ2-5; the D gene is possibly TRBD1 (8 bases). Germline V CDR1 and CDR2: SGHRS, YFSETQ. With 3 bases removed from V and 5 bases from J, the gap between germline ends came to 14 bases. CDR3 length: 14 residues. CDR3 coding DNA: TGCGCCAGCAGCTACGACAGGGGAGGGGAGACCCAGTACTTC. Protein product: CASSYDRGGETQYF.